Below are 17 T cell receptor beta chains sequenced from a single sample in a study of cytomegalovirus exposure and HLA in healthy donors. PCR primers comprised 60 Vbeta and 13 Jbeta primers. Data came from immunoSEQ multiplex PCR; TCRdb stores just in-frame clones and leaves some out. The sample carries fewer than 250,000 clones, approximately 78% recorded once. Sequenced input: PBMCs. These receptors all come from a young man in good health and CMV-seronegative.

This rearrangement joins TRBV27 to TRBJ1-4; TRBD1 aligns across 8 bases. This CDR3 comprises 14 residues. The germline gives CDR1 MNHEY, CDR2 SMNVEV (reference sequence). With 7 bases clipped from V and 7 bases from J, the junction kept 8 bases outside the gene matches. The CDR3 loop reads CASTATGASEKLFF. The CDR3 nucleotides read TGTGCCAGCACCGCGACAGGGGCCAGTGAAAAACTGTTTTTT. Looking up the rest from reference TRBV27 and TRBJ1-4 gives the full variable domain: EAQVTQNPRYLITVTGKKLTVTCSQNMNHEYMSWYRQDPGLGLRQIYYSMNVEVTDKGDVPEGYKVSRKEKRNFPLILESPSPNQTSLYFCASTATGASEKLFFGSGTQLSVL.

The J gene is TRBJ1-1, the V gene TRBV7-2; maybe TRBD1 (5 bases). The CDR3 contains 17 residues. Germline CDR1 is SGHTA and CDR2 is FQGNSA. The V gene lost 5 bases and the J gene lost 4 bases, with 23 bases spanning the gap. The CDR3 region has the DNA TGTGCCAGCAGCCCCTTGGCGGGGGGGGTAAGGGGCACTGAAGCTTTCTTT. It specifies CASSPLAGGVRGTEAFF.

The chain joins TRBV5-1 to TRBJ2-3, with D possibly being TRBD1 (5 bases). The V end was cut by 4 bases, the J end by 3 bases, with 12 bases between. The CDR3 is 14 amino acids. Germline CDR1 and CDR2: SGHRS and YFSETQ. Here the CDR3 DNA reads TGCGCCAGCAGCACGCAGGGAAGGACAGATACGCAGTATTTT. Amino acid sequence: CASSTQGRTDTQYF.

Written as DNA, the CDR3 is TGCGCCAGCAGCTTTGACAGGGGCCATACCTCAGATACGCAGTATTTT. This translates into CASSFDRGHTSDTQYF. This rearrangement joins TRBV5-1 to TRBJ2-3; 8 bases match TRBD1. Germline loops: CDR1 SGHRS, CDR2 YFSETQ. The ends lost 2 bases at V and 4 bases at J; junction bases unmatched: 9. This CDR3 comprises 16 residues.

The chain recombines TRBV4-2 with TRBJ1-2; D may be TRBD1 (6 bases). The CDR3 loop spans 16 amino acids. Per germline, CDR1 LGHNA and CDR2 YNFKEQ. The V end lost 1 base, the J end lost 2 bases, and 14 bases lay between the germline ends. This chain's CDR3 is CASSQAYRQDNYGYTF. In nucleotides, the CDR3 is TGTGCCAGCAGCCAAGCCTATAGACAGGACAACTATGGCTACACCTTC.

The CDR3 region is CASMQGRGANVLTF. The CDR3 region has the DNA TGTGCCAGTATGCAGGGGCGAGGGGCCAACGTCCTGACTTTC. V is TRBV16 and J is TRBJ2-6, with D possibly TRBD1 on 6 matching bases. This CDR3 spans 14 amino acids. Trimming pared 9 bases from V and 4 bases from J, leaving 13 bases between. Germline V gene lookup returns CDR1 KGHSY and CDR2 FQNENV.

This clone was detected only once. V gene TRBV2 combines with J gene TRBJ2-3; D gene uncertain. CDR3 length equals 15 residues. V was clipped by 7 bases and J by 6 bases, with 20 bases between them. Germline V lookup: CDR1 SNHLY, CDR2 FYNNEI. The CDR3 protein is CASKRDSPTPDTQYF. The DNA of the CDR3 is TGTGCCAGCAAAAGAGACTCTCCAACCCCCGATACGCAGTATTTT. Drawing the rest from reference TRBV2 and TRBJ2-3, the complete variable domain is EPEVTQTPSHQVTQMGQEVILRCVPISNHLYFYWYRQILGQKVEFLVSFYNNEISEKSEIFDDQFSVERPDGSNFTLKIRSTKLEDSAMYFCASKRDSPTPDTQYFGPGTRLTVL.

J is TRBJ2-7 and V is TRBV27; D is uncertain. V lost 0 bases and J 1 base, leaving 10 bases between the germline ends. The CDR3 sequence is 15 residues long. The V gene's germline CDR1 is MNHEY and CDR2 SMNVEV (reference sequence). The CDR3 DNA follows: TGTGCCAGCAGTTTATCGAACAGTATATCCTACGAGCAGTACTTC. This sequence encodes CASSLSNSISYEQYF.

This chain links TRBV6-1 with TRBJ1-4; D remains unclear. Germline CDR1 MNHNS, CDR2 SASEGT. The germline V and J ends were trimmed by 11 bases and 4 bases, with 11 bases remaining between them. CDR3 length: 12 amino acids. CDR3 coding DNA: TGTGCCTTAGGAAGAGGTAATGAAAAACTGTTTTTT. This gives the protein CALGRGNEKLFF.

This clone was observed a few times. The rearrangement links TRBV5-6 to TRBJ2-3; D possibly corresponds to TRBD1 (5 bases). The germline V and J ends were trimmed by 1 base and 2 bases, with 11 bases remaining between them. The CDR3 has 15 residues. Looked up from germline, CDR1 is SGHDT and CDR2 is YYEEEE. In nucleotides, the CDR3 is TGTGCCAGCAGCTTGAAAGGGGCCCCCACAGATACGCAGTATTTT. Translated: CASSLKGAPTDTQYF.

The rearrangement links TRBV19 to TRBJ1-1; D possibly corresponds to TRBD1 (5 bases). This CDR3 is 14 amino acids long. The V end was cut by 4 bases, the J end by 1 base, with 10 bases between. Germline loops: CDR1 LNHDA, CDR2 SQIVND (reference sequence). CDR3 sequence (DNA): TGTGCCAGTAGTAAGGCAGGGCGGAACACTGAAGCTTTCTTT. Its translation: CASSKAGRNTEAFF. Full variable domain (outside the CDR3, taken from reference TRBV19 and TRBJ1-1): DGGITQSPKYLFRKEGQNVTLSCEQNLNHDAMYWYRQDPGQGLRLIYYSQIVNDFQKGDIAEGYSVSREKKESFPLTVTSAQKNPTAFYLCASSKAGRNTEAFFGQGTRLTVV.

V is TRBV5-6 and J is TRBJ2-1; 11 bases are shared with TRBD2. The CDR3 consists of 16 residues. V shed 3 bases and J 3 bases; nucleotides not matched to a gene: 5. Germline V CDR1 and CDR2: SGHDT, YYEEEE. The CDR3 bases are TGTGCCAGCAGCTCCGGGACTAGCGGCCTCTACAATGAGCAGTTCTTC. It codes for CASSSGTSGLYNEQFF.

This CDR3 is CASSLYPGSSGNTIYF. In DNA, the CDR3 is TGTGCCAGCAGTTTATATCCCGGGTCTTCTGGAAACACCATATATTTT. The V gene is TRBV28, the J gene TRBJ1-3, with D uncertain. V lost 1 base, J lost 1 base, and 11 bases lay in between. This CDR3 is built from 16 residues. Germline lookup yields CDR1 MDHEN and CDR2 SYDVKM.

The chain has TRBV2 and TRBJ2-5; D is possibly TRBD2 (5 bases). The tail of the sequence fits TRBJ2-7 better, so the J call may be wrong. This CDR3 is built from 14 residues. Germline assignment: CDR1 SNHLY and CDR2 FYNNEI. Written as DNA, the CDR3 is TGTGCCAGCAGTGAATTCGGACTTAGCCCCGAGCAGTACTTC. Translated, it gives CASSEFGLSPEQYF.

The chain employs TRBV9 and TRBJ1-1, with no clear D. CDR1 is SGDLS, CDR2 YYNGEE, per germline. The ends were cut back, 4 bases at V and 4 bases at J, with 11 bases in the middle. This CDR3 is 13 amino acids long. CDR3 DNA sequence: TGTGCCAGCAGCCCCCTTCGGGGCACTGAAGCTTTCTTT. This sequence encodes CASSPLRGTEAFF.

This clone was recorded once. The chain links TRBV28 to TRBJ2-1; 9 nucleotides line up with TRBD2. J gave up 9 bases and V 1 base, and 7 bases lay outside the gene matches. The CDR3 is 15 residues long. Germline-derived CDR1 and CDR2 are MDHEN and SYDVKM. CDR3 in amino acids: CASSLYSGGPGEQFF. CDR3 nucleotides: TGTGCCAGCAGTTTATACAGCGGGGGGCCGGGTGAGCAGTTCTTC.

The rearrangement uses TRBV28 and TRBJ1-2; D ambiguous. Germline lookup yields CDR1 MDHEN and CDR2 SYDVKM. The CDR3 runs 12 residues. Trimming cost V 5 bases and J 7 bases, with 11 bases left between them. The CDR3 is CASSPDNGGYTF. For the CDR3, the DNA is TGTGCCAGCAGTCCCGACAATGGTGGCTACACCTTC.